This T cell receptor beta chain was recorded in a study of T cells in Graves' hyperthyroidism and ophthalmopathy. Hyperthyroidism in the patients, aged 18 to 65, was newly diagnosed and under 2 months in duration. Around 10 ml fresh peripheral blood yielded the PBMCs. RNA transcripts were the template for amplifying TCR beta CDR3 regions. Initially, a first-round RT-PCR of the TCR CDR3 employed the HTBI primer set. TCRdb fed the multiplex PCR reads into MiXCR, producing one record per CDR3 protein. The sample holds 200,000 to 250,000 distinct CDR3 sequences; 17% are singletons and the top ten take 50%. Many counts were recorded for this clonotype. This CDR3 has 15 residues. The germline CDR1 and CDR2 sequences are SGHTA and FQGTGA. V lost 0 bases to trimming and J lost 4 bases; unmatched junction nucleotides: 2.

The TCR originated in a man in his forties or fifties with Graves' hyperthyroidism. The sequenced material came from blood. The gene calls are TRBV7-3 and TRBJ2-1; TRBD1 aligns across 8 bases. The CDR3 DNA sequence: TGTGCCAGCAGCTTAACGGGACAGGTATACAATGAGCAGTTCTTC. Translated, it gives CASSLTGQVYNEQFF.